This T cell receptor beta chain came from a study of T cell responses to AZD1222 COVID-19 vaccine. Clones were sequenced by immunoSEQ multiplex PCR, and TCRdb holds only the in-frame ones, with some missing. The sample carries around 120,000 clones, around 92% recorded once. CDR1 SGHRS and CDR2 YFSETQ come from the germline V gene. The CDR3 spans 14 residues. V lost 5 bases to trimming and J lost 1 base; unmatched junction nucleotides: 3. Overall study results and limits: Only a handful of AZD1222 recipients, more than five in all, had baseline seropositivity. Spike was spanned by vaccine-associated CD4 TCRs, with dominance at 160-218 and 743-854.

As regards this clone: Its antigen is unknown.

The specimen was peripheral blood, collected on day 0 of AZD1222 vaccination. The rearrangement joins TRBV5-1 to TRBJ2-5; the match to TRBD1 covers 9 bases. The sequence was obtained from an adult in good health. The CDR3 coding sequence is TGCGCCAGCAGTCAGGACAGGGGCCAAGAGACCCAGTACTTC. Protein: CASSQDRGQETQYF.